This record looks at one TCR beta chain sequence and its context. Its antigen is currently unknown. One junction end does not reproduce the germline sequence, and a read error may be involved. This record belongs to a study of T cells in Graves' hyperthyroidism and ophthalmopathy. Study observations and caveats: Blood held most thyroid clonotypes expanded above 0.001 frequency. From stable hyperthyroidism, ophthalmopathy was set apart by a 13 V-J model.

Clinical symptoms, serum thyroxine, TRAb, thyroid ultrasound and orbital computed tomography informed diagnoses. CDR1 and CDR2 from the germline V gene are SGHVS and FQNEAQ. This CDR3 has 16 amino acids. Amplification targeted TCR beta CDR3 regions from RNA transcripts. First-round RT-PCR targeting the TCR CDR3 was performed with the HTBI primer set. One entry per CDR3 protein, called by TCRdb with MiXCR from the multiplex PCR reads. The sample lists 600,000 to 700,000 distinct CDR3 sequences, about 45% seen once, with about 7% in the top ten. This rearrangement joins TRBV7-8 to TRBJ1-1; 7 bases align to TRBD1. This receptor was taken from an adult man with Graves' disease, either hyperthyroidism or ophthalmopathy (not recorded which). The specimen sequenced was peripheral blood or thyroid tissue (not recorded which). For the CDR3, the DNA is TGCGCCAGCAGCTACCCAGGGGGAAGGGAGAACACTGAAGCTTTCTTT. Translation: CASSYPGGRENTEAFF.